The present entry profiles one T cell receptor (beta chain) with its context. The method was immunoSEQ multiplex PCR; TCRdb's version includes in-frame clones alone and lacks a portion of them. Altogether roughly 320,000 clones are present, around nine tenths being singletons, with the ten largest covering 1% to 1.5%. This sample is drawn from a study of blood T cell repertoires in COVID-19. Study in general: Sites in the United States, Italy and Spain provided acute and convalescent COVID-19 samples.

Germline CDR1 and CDR2: MNHEY and SVGEGT. Trimming shortened V by 5 bases and J by 2 bases, and 10 bases separated the two germline ends. This CDR3 is 15 amino acids long. Sequencing was performed on peripheral blood. The sequence was obtained from a man between 70 and 80 years old with acute or convalescent COVID-19. The V gene is TRBV6-2 or TRBV6-3, the J gene TRBJ2-6, with D maybe TRBD1 (6 bases). In nucleotides, the CDR3 is TGTGCCAGCAGTACCGGACAGACTGGGGCCAACGTCCTGACTTTC. Protein sequence: CASSTGQTGANVLTF.